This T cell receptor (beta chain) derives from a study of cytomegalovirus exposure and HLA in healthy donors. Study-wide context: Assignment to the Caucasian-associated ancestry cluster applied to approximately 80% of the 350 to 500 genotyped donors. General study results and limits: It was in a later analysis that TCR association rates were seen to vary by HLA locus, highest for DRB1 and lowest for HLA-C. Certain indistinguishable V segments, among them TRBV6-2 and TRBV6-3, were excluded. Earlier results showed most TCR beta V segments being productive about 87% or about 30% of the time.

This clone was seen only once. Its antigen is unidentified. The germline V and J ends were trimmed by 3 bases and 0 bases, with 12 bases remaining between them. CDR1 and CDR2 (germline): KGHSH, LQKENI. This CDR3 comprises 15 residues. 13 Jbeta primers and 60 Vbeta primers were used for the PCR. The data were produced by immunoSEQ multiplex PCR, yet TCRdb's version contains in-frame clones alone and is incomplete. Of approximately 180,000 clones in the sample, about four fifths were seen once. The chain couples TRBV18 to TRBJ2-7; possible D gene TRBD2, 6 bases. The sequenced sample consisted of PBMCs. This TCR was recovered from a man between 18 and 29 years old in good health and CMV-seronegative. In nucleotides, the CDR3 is TGTGCCAGCTCACCCGGAGGGACGGGCTCCTACGAGCAGTACTTC. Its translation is CASSPGGTGSYEQYF.